Listed below are T cell receptor beta chains from one sample, sequenced in a study of blood T cell repertoires in COVID-19. Assay: immunoSEQ multiplex PCR; the TCRdb copy retains only in-frame clones and omits some. The table includes about 340,000 clones, just over 85% detected once. Sequencing was done on a sample of PBMCs or T cells enriched from blood (not recorded which). Receptors originate from a woman aged 40 to 50 with acute COVID-19. The CDR3 runs from the conserved cysteine through the conserved F or W. The D gene is left open where the match is weak. Part of the rows lack a size; the others show once, few, many or a class for expanded clones.

j_gene: TRBJ1-2
abundance: NA
d_gene: TRBD1
v_gene: TRBV5-6
CDR3nt: TGTGCCAGCATAAAACAGGGGAACTATGGCTACACCTTC
CDR3aa: CASIKQGNYGYTF

j_gene: TRBJ2-5
abundance: NA
d_gene: NA
v_gene: TRBV5-4
CDR3nt: TGTGCCAGCAGCTTTGGAGGGGTCGGAGAGACCCAGTACTTC
CDR3aa: CASSFGGVGETQYF

j_gene: TRBJ2-1
abundance: few
d_gene: TRBD2
v_gene: TRBV13
CDR3nt: TGTGCCAGCAGCCCCCGGGGGGAGGGAGGGAATGAGCAGTTCTTC
CDR3aa: CASSPRGEGGNEQFF

j_gene: TRBJ2-1
abundance: once
d_gene: NA
v_gene: TRBV7-8
CDR3nt: TGTGCCAGCAGCTTAGAGACCCTAGCCCTTAACAATGAGCAGTTCTTC
CDR3aa: CASSLETLALNNEQFF

j_gene: TRBJ1-1
abundance: NA
d_gene: TRBD1
v_gene: TRBV19
CDR3nt: TGTGCCAGTAGTATTGCCCCAGACAGGGGTGAAGCTTTCTTT
CDR3aa: CASSIAPDRGEAFF

j_gene: TRBJ2-7
abundance: once
d_gene: NA
v_gene: TRBV5-4
CDR3nt: TGTGCCAGCAGCTTGGACTTTTACGAGCAGTACTTC
CDR3aa: CASSLDFYEQYF

j_gene: TRBJ2-7
abundance: NA
d_gene: TRBD1
v_gene: TRBV5-4
CDR3nt: TGTGCCAGCAGCCCTTGGACAGGGGGTTTCTCCGAGCAGTACTTC
CDR3aa: CASSPWTGGFSEQYF

j_gene: TRBJ2-1
abundance: NA
d_gene: NA
v_gene: TRBV27
CDR3nt: TGTGCCAGCAGGAGAGCGGGGAGGGGGGTGAGGTTCTTC
CDR3aa: CASRRAGRGVRFF

j_gene: TRBJ2-7
abundance: NA
d_gene: NA
v_gene: TRBV7-8
CDR3nt: TGTGCCAGCAGCTTATTTGGGGCAGGGACCTACGAGCAGTACTTC
CDR3aa: CASSLFGAGTYEQYF

j_gene: TRBJ1-3
abundance: NA
d_gene: NA
v_gene: TRBV2
CDR3nt: TGTGCCAGCAGTGGATATTCTAGGGGCCCCTTTACCCTCTCTGGAAACACCATATATTTT
CDR3aa: CASSGYSRGPFTLSGNTIYF

j_gene: TRBJ1-5
abundance: NA
d_gene: TRBD1
v_gene: TRBV3-1/TRBV3-2
CDR3nt: TGTGCCAGCAGCGCTACGACAGGGTTTCAGCCCCAGCATTTT
CDR3aa: CASSATTGFQPQHF

j_gene: TRBJ1-2
abundance: NA
d_gene: TRBD1
v_gene: TRBV28
CDR3nt: TGTGCCAGCAGTTTATCCGGGACAGTGAACTATGGCTACACCTTC
CDR3aa: CASSLSGTVNYGYTF

j_gene: TRBJ1-2
abundance: NA
d_gene: NA
v_gene: TRBV9
CDR3nt: TGTGCCAGCAGCCTCGATGAGGGCTATGGCTACACCTTC
CDR3aa: CASSLDEGYGYTF

j_gene: TRBJ1-1
abundance: few
d_gene: TRBD1
v_gene: TRBV7-2
CDR3nt: TGTGCCAGCAGCTTAGTCGGGACAGGGGGGACTGAAGCTTTCTTT
CDR3aa: CASSLVGTGGTEAFF

j_gene: TRBJ2-7
abundance: NA
d_gene: NA
v_gene: TRBV9
CDR3nt: TGTGCCAGCAGCGTATCCACGGGAAACAAGTACGAGCAGTACTTC
CDR3aa: CASSVSTGNKYEQYF

j_gene: TRBJ1-1
abundance: NA
d_gene: TRBD1
v_gene: TRBV28
CDR3nt: TGTGCCAGCAGTTTCTTGGACAGGGCGCTATCACGGGCTTTCTTT
CDR3aa: CASSFLDRALSRAFF

j_gene: TRBJ2-1
abundance: NA
d_gene: TRBD2
v_gene: TRBV19
CDR3nt: TGTGCCAGTAGACCCGGCGGGGCTAGCGGTAATGAGCAGTTCTTC
CDR3aa: CASRPGGASGNEQFF

j_gene: TRBJ2-3
abundance: NA
d_gene: NA
v_gene: TRBV28
CDR3nt: TGTGCCAGCAGCCTCCCACAGGGCACAGATACGCAGTATTTT
CDR3aa: CASSLPQGTDTQYF

j_gene: TRBJ1-1
abundance: NA
d_gene: TRBD1
v_gene: TRBV6-5
CDR3nt: TGTGCCAGCAGTTACAAGCAACCGGGACAGGGCGATAAAGCTTTCTTT
CDR3aa: CASSYKQPGQGDKAFF

j_gene: TRBJ1-2
abundance: NA
d_gene: NA
v_gene: TRBV2
CDR3nt: TGTGCCAGCAGTGAGCTACAGGGAGCCGGGAACTATGGCTACACCTTC
CDR3aa: CASSELQGAGNYGYTF

j_gene: TRBJ2-7
abundance: NA
d_gene: NA
v_gene: TRBV7-2
CDR3nt: TGTGCCAGCAGCTTAGTTAAAGAGCAGTACTTC
CDR3aa: CASSLVKEQYF

j_gene: TRBJ2-1
abundance: NA
d_gene: TRBD1
v_gene: TRBV29-1
CDR3nt: TGCAGCGTTGAAAGGGGACAGATCTACAATGAGCAGTTCTTC
CDR3aa: CSVERGQIYNEQFF